One and the same sample provided the 14 T cell receptor beta chains below, sequenced in a study of blood T cell repertoires in COVID-19. TCRdb keeps only in-frame clones here, not all; method: immunoSEQ multiplex PCR. The data contain some 290,000 clones, 88% of them singletons. Sequencing input: peripheral blood. These TCRs come from a woman aged 25 to 39 with COVID-19, enrolled during active disease.

V is TRBV4-3 and J is TRBJ2-1; 9 nucleotides agree with TRBD2. Germline CDR1 is LGHNA and CDR2 is YSLEER. After removal of 0 bases from V and 11 bases from J, the junction contained 14 bases not matched to a gene. The CDR3 is made up of 17 amino acids. The CDR3 DNA is TGCGCCAGCAGCCAAGATGTTAGCGGGAGACGATGGATTAAGCAGTTCTTC. Protein sequence: CASSQDVSGRRWIKQFF.

The rearrangement uses TRBV2 and TRBJ2-1; D uncertain. V lost 2 bases to trimming and J lost 11 bases, with 7 bases between them. The germline CDR1 and CDR2 sequences are SNHLY and FYNNEI. This CDR3 is 11 amino acids long. CDR3 coding DNA: TGTGCCAGCAGTGAACTGCAGAAGCAGTTCTTC. Its protein is CASSELQKQFF.

This clone turned up a few times. This chain joins TRBV5-1 and TRBJ1-1, with TRBD1 identical over 8 bases. Germline CDR1 and CDR2: SGHRS and YFSETQ. V was pared by 4 bases and J by 5 bases, with 4 bases of the junction left unmatched. There are 13 residues in the CDR3. CDR3 DNA sequence: TGCGCCAGCAGCCAGGGGGCGCCAACTGAAGCTTTCTTT. Translated: CASSQGAPTEAFF. The whole variable domain, filled in from reference TRBV5-1 and TRBJ1-1, reads KAGVTQTPRYLIKTRGQQVTLSCSPISGHRSVSWYQQTPGQGLQFLFEYFSETQRNKGNFPGRFSGRQFSNSRSEMNVSTLELGDSALYLCASSQGAPTEAFFGQGTRLTVV.

This sequence joins TRBV11-2 and TRBJ2-2; 11 bases map to TRBD2. V was pared by 3 bases and J by 7 bases, with 4 bases of the junction left unmatched. Per germline, CDR1 SGHAT and CDR2 FQNNGV. The CDR3 length is 15 residues. The CDR3 sequence is CASSFSGRAGGELFF. The CDR3 coding sequence is TGTGCCAGCAGCTTTAGCGGGAGGGCCGGCGGGGAGCTGTTTTTT.

The V call is TRBV5-1, the J call TRBJ1-6; 7 positions match TRBD1. The CDR3 contains 16 residues. Germline V gene data show CDR1 as SGHRS and CDR2 as YFSETQ. V was pared by 3 bases and J by 3 bases, with 6 bases of the junction left unmatched. The CDR3 bases are TGCGCCAGCAGCTGGGGACAGAGGTTCTATAATTCACCCCTCCACTTT. Encoded protein: CASSWGQRFYNSPLHF.

The genes are TRBV7-2 and TRBJ2-7; 10 nucleotides align to TRBD2. CDR1 is SGHTA, CDR2 FQGNSA, per germline. The CDR3 extends over 18 amino acids. V gave up 2 bases and J gave up 6 bases; unmatched junction bases: 16. The CDR3 nucleotides are TGTGCCAGCAGCTTAAGTCACAGGGCGGGCCTAGCGGGAGTCGAGCAGTACTTC. Its protein is CASSLSHRAGLAGVEQYF.

The sample holds one count of this clone. The V and J genes are TRBV5-8 and TRBJ1-1, with TRBD1 matching 7 bases. The CDR3 contains 13 residues. The germline CDR1 and CDR2 sequences are SGHTS and YDEGEE. V shed 7 bases and J 5 bases; nucleotides not matched to a gene: 8. The CDR3 protein is CASYDHRGTEAFF. DNA for the CDR3: TGTGCCAGCTACGATCACAGGGGTACTGAAGCTTTCTTT. Together with reference TRBV5-8 and TRBJ1-1, the CDR3 gives the full variable domain: EAGVTQSPTHLIKTRGQQATLRCSPISGHTSVYWYQQALGLGLQFLLWYDEGEERNRGNFPPRFSGRQFPNYSSELNVNALELEDSALYLCASYDHRGTEAFFGQGTRLTVV.

This chain joins TRBV11-2 and TRBJ2-2; D call uncertain. The CDR3 consists of 15 residues. Looked up from germline, CDR1 is SGHAT and CDR2 is FQNNGV. V was trimmed by 0 bases and J by 1 base, leaving 6 bases between them. CDR3 region: CASSLESGNTGELFF. In DNA, the CDR3 is TGTGCCAGCAGCTTAGAGTCAGGGAACACCGGGGAGCTGTTTTTT.

This chain uses TRBV21-1 with TRBJ1-1. TRBV21-1 is a pseudogene segment. The CDR3 runs 10 residues. Here the CDR3 reads CASLSTEAFF. The CDR3 DNA is TGTGCCAGCCTAAGCACTGAAGCTTTCTTT.

The chain couples TRBV30 to TRBJ1-1; D is possibly TRBD1 (5 bases). Between the trimmed V and J ends, which lost 6 bases and 0 bases, there was a span of 11 bases. The CDR3 has 13 residues. CDR1 is GTSNPN and CDR2 is SVGIG in the germline V gene (reference sequence). The CDR3: CACPRGVNTEAFF. The CDR3 DNA follows: TGTGCCTGCCCCCGGGGGGTGAACACTGAAGCTTTCTTT.

V usage is TRBV7-8 and J usage is TRBJ2-7, with 10 nucleotides matching TRBD2. Germline CDR1 and CDR2: SGHVS and FQNEAQ. CDR3 length: 15 residues. Trimming at V came to 6 bases and at J to 3 bases, leaving 8 bases not matched to a gene. The CDR3 nucleotides are TGTGCCAGCAGTCCCTTAGCGGGAGGTTACTACGAGCAGTACTTC. Translating gives CASSPLAGGYYEQYF.

The chain combines TRBV21-1 with TRBJ1-1. TRBV21-1 is deemed a pseudogene. The CDR3 has 14 amino acids. The CDR3 loop is CASSKASGVTEAFF. The CDR3 DNA reads TGTGCCAGCAGCAAAGCTTCCGGGGTCACTGAAGCTTTCTTT.

This clone was observed a single time. The gene calls are TRBV5-4 and TRBJ2-5; perhaps TRBD1 as D (5 bases). This CDR3 comprises 14 residues. Trimming removed 4 bases from V and 4 bases from J, with 14 bases in between. CDR1 is SGHNT and CDR2 is YYREEE in the germline V gene (reference sequence). Here the CDR3 reads CASSRAAGLETQYF. The CDR3 DNA is TGTGCCAGCAGCCGCGCCGCAGGGCTAGAGACCCAGTACTTC.

This sequence joins TRBV10-1 and TRBJ2-3; D gene ambiguous. CDR1 and CDR2 from the germline V gene are WNHNN and SYGVQD (reference sequence). The CDR3 loop spans 13 amino acids. The V end was cut by 4 bases, the J end by 0 bases, with 5 bases between. The CDR3 loop is CASSAGSTDTQYF. The CDR3 nucleotides read TGCGCCAGCAGTGCTGGCAGCACAGATACGCAGTATTTT.